This T cell receptor (beta chain) was identified in a study of shared clonotypes between healthy human individuals. Study as a whole: Aged 18 to 49, the donors were a couple of women and a few men.

The donor cohort consisted entirely of Caucasian adults residing in Nashville, Tennessee. Per germline, CDR1 MDHEN and CDR2 SYDVKM. The CDR3 totals 15 residues. Trimming removed 6 bases from V and 5 bases from J; junction bases left unmatched: 4. The assay was carried out at the deep level. Roughly 30,000 T cell genomes, or about 270 ng DNA, went into replicate PCRs of unsorted PBMC. TCRdb keeps only in-frame clones here, not all; method: immunoSEQ multiplex PCR. The profile shows about 470,000 clones, 70% to 80% of them singletons. This chain connects TRBV28 to TRBJ2-3, with 14 bases matching TRBD2. Sequencing was performed on PBMCs. This TCR came from a woman between 35 and 50 years old in good health. Some clones in this sample may be carry-over from other donors' samples. The CDR3 is CASRGLAGELDTQYF. CDR3 in DNA: TGTGCCAGCAGGGGACTAGCGGGAGAACTAGATACGCAGTATTTT.